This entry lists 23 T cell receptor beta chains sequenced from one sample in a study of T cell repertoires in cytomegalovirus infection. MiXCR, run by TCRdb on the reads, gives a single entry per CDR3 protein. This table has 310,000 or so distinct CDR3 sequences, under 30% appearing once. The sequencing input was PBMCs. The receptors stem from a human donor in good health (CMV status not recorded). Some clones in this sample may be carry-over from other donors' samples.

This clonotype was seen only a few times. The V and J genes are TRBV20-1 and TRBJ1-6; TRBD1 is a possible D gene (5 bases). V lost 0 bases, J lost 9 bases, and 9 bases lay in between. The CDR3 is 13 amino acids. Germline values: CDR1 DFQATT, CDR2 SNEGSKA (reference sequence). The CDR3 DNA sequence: TGCAGTGCTAGAGATTTGGGGGGTTCACCCCTCCACTTT. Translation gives CSARDLGGSPLHF.

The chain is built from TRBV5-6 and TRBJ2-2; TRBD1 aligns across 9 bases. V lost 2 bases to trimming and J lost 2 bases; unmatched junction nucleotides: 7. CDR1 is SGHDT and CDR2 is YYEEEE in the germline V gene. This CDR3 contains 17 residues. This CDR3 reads CASSFRDRAVNTGELFF. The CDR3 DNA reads TGTGCCAGCAGCTTTCGGGACAGGGCGGTAAACACCGGGGAGCTGTTTTTT.

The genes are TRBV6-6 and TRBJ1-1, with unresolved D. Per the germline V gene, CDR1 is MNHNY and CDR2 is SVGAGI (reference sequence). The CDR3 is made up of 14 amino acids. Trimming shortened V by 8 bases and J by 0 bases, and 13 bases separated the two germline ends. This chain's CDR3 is CASGWEELNTEAFF. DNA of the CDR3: TGTGCCAGCGGCTGGGAAGAACTGAACACTGAAGCTTTCTTT.

In nucleotides, the CDR3 is TGTGCCAGCAGCAGACAGGGGAACCCTACTGAAGCTTTCTTT. Translated: CASSRQGNPTEAFF. The rearrangement joins TRBV7-2 to TRBJ1-1, with 8 nucleotides matching TRBD1. Per the germline V gene, CDR1 is SGHTA and CDR2 is FQGNSA. The CDR3 is 14 amino acids. The trim removed 5 bases at V and 5 bases at J, leaving 7 bases unmatched.

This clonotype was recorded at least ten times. For the CDR3, the DNA is TGTGCCAGCAGCTCCCGACAGCAAGTTGGCGAGCAGTACTTC. Translation gives CASSSRQQVGEQYF. V and J are TRBV7-2 and TRBJ2-7, with a possible D match to TRBD1 (5 bases). The CDR3 spans 14 residues. Trimming removed 4 bases at V and 6 bases at J, with 16 bases between. The germline gives CDR1 SGHTA, CDR2 FQGNSA.

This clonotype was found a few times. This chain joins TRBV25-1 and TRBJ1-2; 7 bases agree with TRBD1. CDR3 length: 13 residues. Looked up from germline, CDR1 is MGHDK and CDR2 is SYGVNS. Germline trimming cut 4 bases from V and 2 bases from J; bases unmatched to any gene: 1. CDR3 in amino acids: CASSAGGNYGYTF. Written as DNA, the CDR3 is TGTGCCAGCAGTGCAGGGGGGAACTATGGCTACACCTTC.

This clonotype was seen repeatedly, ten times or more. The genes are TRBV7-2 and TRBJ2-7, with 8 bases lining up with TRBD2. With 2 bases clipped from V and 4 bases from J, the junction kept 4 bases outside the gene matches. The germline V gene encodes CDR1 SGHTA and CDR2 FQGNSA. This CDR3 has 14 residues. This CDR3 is CASSLLAGGYEQYF. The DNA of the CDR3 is TGTGCCAGCAGCTTACTAGCGGGCGGGTACGAGCAGTACTTC.

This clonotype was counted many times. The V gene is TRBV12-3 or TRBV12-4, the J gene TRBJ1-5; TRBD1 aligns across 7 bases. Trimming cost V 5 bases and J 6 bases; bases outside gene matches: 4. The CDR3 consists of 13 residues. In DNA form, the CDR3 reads TGTGCCAGCAGTCCAGGGGGGGGTCAGCCCCAGCATTTT. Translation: CASSPGGGQPQHF.

The CDR3 nucleotides read TGTGCCAGCAGCTTAGTGGCGGGGGACAACTATGGCTACACCTTC. This encodes CASSLVAGDNYGYTF. The chain joins TRBV7-9 to TRBJ1-2; D is possibly TRBD1 (5 bases). From germline, CDR1 is SEHNR and CDR2 FQNEAQ (reference sequence). The CDR3 covers 15 residues. The V end lost 1 base, the J end lost 2 bases, and 11 bases lay between the germline ends.

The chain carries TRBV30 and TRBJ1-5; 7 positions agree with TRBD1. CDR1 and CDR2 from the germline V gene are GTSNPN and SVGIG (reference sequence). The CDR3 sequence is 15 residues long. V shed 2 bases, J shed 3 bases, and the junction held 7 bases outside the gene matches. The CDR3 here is CAWSSSGQVNQPQHF. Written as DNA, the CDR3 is TGTGCCTGGAGTTCTTCAGGACAGGTCAATCAGCCCCAGCATTTT.

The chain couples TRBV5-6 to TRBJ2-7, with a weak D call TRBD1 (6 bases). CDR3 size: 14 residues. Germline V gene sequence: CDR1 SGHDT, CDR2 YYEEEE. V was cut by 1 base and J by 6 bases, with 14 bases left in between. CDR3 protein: CASSLYTGLFEQYF. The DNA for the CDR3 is TGTGCCAGCAGCTTGTACACAGGGCTTTTCGAGCAGTACTTC.

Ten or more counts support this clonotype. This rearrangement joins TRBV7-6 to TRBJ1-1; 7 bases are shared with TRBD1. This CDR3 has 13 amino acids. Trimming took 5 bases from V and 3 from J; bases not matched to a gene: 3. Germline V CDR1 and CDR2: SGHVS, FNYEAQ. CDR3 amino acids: CASSADRDTEAFF. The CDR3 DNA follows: TGTGCCAGCAGCGCTGACAGGGACACTGAAGCTTTCTTT.

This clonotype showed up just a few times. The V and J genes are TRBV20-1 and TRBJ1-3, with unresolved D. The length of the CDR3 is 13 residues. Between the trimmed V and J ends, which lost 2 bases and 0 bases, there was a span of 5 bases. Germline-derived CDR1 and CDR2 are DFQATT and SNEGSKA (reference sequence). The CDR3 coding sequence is TGCAGTGCTAGACAGGCCTCTGGAAACACCATATATTTT. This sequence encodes CSARQASGNTIYF.

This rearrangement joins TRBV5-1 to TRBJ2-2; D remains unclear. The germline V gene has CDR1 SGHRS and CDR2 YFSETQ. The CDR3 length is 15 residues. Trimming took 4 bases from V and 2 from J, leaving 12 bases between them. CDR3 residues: CASSVLGQNTGELFF. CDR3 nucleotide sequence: TGCGCCAGCAGCGTCTTAGGCCAAAACACCGGGGAGCTGTTTTTT.

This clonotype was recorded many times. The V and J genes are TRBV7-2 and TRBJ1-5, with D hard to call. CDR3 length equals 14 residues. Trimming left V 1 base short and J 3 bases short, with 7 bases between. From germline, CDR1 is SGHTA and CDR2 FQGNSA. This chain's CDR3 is CASSLGGNNQPQHF. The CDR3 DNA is TGTGCCAGCAGCTTAGGAGGGAACAATCAGCCCCAGCATTTT.

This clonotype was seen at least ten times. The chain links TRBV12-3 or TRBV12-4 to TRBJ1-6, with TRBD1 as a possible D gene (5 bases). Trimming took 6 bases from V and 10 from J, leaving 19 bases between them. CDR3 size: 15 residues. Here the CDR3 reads CASRTGGVVGSPLHF. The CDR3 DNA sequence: TGTGCCAGCAGAACTGGGGGGGTTGTTGGGTCACCCCTCCACTTT.

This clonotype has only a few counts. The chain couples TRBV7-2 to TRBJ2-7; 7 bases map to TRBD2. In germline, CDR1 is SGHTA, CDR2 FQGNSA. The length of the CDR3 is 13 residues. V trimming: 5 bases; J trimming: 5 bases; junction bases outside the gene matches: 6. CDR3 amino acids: CASSPGTTDEQYF. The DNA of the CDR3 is TGTGCCAGCAGCCCGGGGACTACCGACGAGCAGTACTTC.

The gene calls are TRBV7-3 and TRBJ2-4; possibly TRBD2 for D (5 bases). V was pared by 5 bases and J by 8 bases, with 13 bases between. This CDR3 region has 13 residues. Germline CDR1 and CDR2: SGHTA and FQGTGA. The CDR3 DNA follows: TGTGCCAGCAGCGCCTATACCGGGGACATTCAGTACTTC. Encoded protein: CASSAYTGDIQYF.

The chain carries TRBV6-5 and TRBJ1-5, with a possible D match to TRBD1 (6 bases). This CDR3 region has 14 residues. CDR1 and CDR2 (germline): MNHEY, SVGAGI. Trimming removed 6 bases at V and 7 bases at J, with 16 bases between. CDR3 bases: TGTGCCAGCAGACCTGCAGGGGCAGGGCAGCCCCAGCATTTT. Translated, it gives CASRPAGAGQPQHF.

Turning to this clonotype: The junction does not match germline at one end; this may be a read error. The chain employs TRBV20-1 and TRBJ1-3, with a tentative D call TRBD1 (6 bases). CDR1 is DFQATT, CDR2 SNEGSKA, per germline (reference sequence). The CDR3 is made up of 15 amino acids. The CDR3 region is CSARGGVRSGNTIYF. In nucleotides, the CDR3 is TGCAGTGCCAGAGGGGGAGTCCGATCTGGAAACACCATATATTTT.

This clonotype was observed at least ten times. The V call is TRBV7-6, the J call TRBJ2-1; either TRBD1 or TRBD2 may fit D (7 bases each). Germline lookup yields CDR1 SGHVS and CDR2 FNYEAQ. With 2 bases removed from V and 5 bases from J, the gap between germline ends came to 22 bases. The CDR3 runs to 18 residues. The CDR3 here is CASSLPPGGGHIHNEQFF. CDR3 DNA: TGTGCCAGCAGCTTACCCCCAGGGGGGGGACATATACACAATGAGCAGTTCTTC.

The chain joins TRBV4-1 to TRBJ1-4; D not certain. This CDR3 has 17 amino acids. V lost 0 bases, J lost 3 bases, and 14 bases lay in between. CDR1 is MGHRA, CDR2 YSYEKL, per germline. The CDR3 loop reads CASSQDRDWGANEKLFF. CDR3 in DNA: TGCGCCAGCAGCCAAGATCGGGATTGGGGAGCTAATGAAAAACTGTTTTTT.

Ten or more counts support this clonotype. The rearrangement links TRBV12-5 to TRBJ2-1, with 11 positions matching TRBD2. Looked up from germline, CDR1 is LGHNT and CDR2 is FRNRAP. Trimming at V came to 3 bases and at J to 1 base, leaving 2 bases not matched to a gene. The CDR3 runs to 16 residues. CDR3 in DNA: TGTGCTAGTGGTTTTACTAGCGGGAGTTCCTACAATGAGCAGTTCTTC. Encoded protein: CASGFTSGSSYNEQFF.